This TCR beta chain was documented in a study of CD8 T cell repertoires and HIV-1 epitope variants. Generated by immunoSEQ multiplex PCR, the TCRdb table keeps only in-frame clones and is missing some. The data hold 90,000 or so clones, with around 75% observed a single time. This TCR came from a male donor with HIV. The material sequenced was uncultured baseline CD8+ T cells from peripheral blood mononuclear cells (PBMCs).

CDR3 in DNA: TGTGCCAGTAGTATAGATTACACCGGGGAGCTGTTTTTT. It translates to CASSIDYTGELFF. J is TRBJ2-2 and V is TRBV19, with unresolved D. This CDR3 contains 13 residues. V lost 0 bases and J 3 bases, leaving 2 bases between the germline ends. Per germline, CDR1 LNHDA and CDR2 SQIVND (reference sequence).